This T cell receptor (beta chain) appears in the sequencing data of a study of cytomegalovirus exposure and HLA in healthy donors. Looking at the study overall: Earlier, 200 million or so T cells were analyzed, and 117 million unique TCR beta sequences were found among them. Study-level points and caveats: In a later analysis, compared with equally common non-associated chains, HLA-associated beta chains were more expanded. Looking again later, the authors saw that most CMV-associated TCR beta chains seemed HLA-restricted.

A remark on this clone: Its antigen is unknown.

PCR was performed using 60 Vbeta and 13 Jbeta primers. Profiling relied on immunoSEQ multiplex PCR, and the TCRdb table lists in-frame clones only, not all of them. The sample has some 100,000 clones, 79% seen once. The V gene's germline CDR1 is SGHTS and CDR2 YDEGEE. V lost 4 bases to trimming and J lost 9 bases; unmatched junction nucleotides: 13. The CDR3 has 18 residues. Whereas donors were nominally healthy upon sampling, unrecorded immune exposures were probable. Input material: PBMCs. The chain carries TRBV5-8 and TRBJ2-1; 16 nucleotides line up with TRBD2. This TCR was sampled from a female donor in good health and CMV-seropositive. The chain's CDR3 is CASSSPGTSGRGKSEQFF. DNA of the CDR3: TGTGCCAGCAGCAGTCCCGGGACTAGCGGGAGGGGGAAAAGTGAGCAGTTCTTC.